A selection of T cell receptor beta chains follows, all from one sample in a study of OX40 agonist ivuxolimab in advanced cancers. Generated by immunoSEQ multiplex PCR, the TCRdb table keeps only in-frame clones and is missing some. The sample gives about 94,000 clones, approximately 91% of which show up once; 0.25% to 0.35% is in the top ten. The input for sequencing was CD4+ or CD8+ T cells sorted from blood, taken in a trial of the OX40 agonist ivuxolimab. All receptors derive from an adult with an advanced solid tumor such as melanoma, head and neck, liver or kidney cancer. Both conserved end residues are part of each CDR3. D genes are given only for firm matches. Size is omitted from some rows. Given values are once, few, many or a class for expanded clones.

d_call,clone_size,j_call,v_call,cdr3_length,cdr3_aa,cdr3_nt
.,.,TRBJ1-1,TRBV10-2,17,CASSESRGFEMNTEAFF,TGCGCCAGCAGTGAGTCGAGAGGGTTCGAGATGAACACTGAAGCTTTCTTT
.,.,TRBJ1-3,TRBV5-1,14,CASSPPGLLNTIYF,TGCGCCAGCAGCCCCCCGGGACTACTAAACACCATATATTTT
.,.,TRBJ1-2,TRBV19,13,CASSIHRSYGYTF,TGTGCCAGTAGTATCCACAGATCTTATGGCTACACCTTC
TRBD2,.,TRBJ2-3,TRBV2,14,CASSNSGTTDTQYF,TGTGCCAGCAGTAATAGCGGGACCACAGATACGCAGTATTTT
.,.,TRBJ2-5,TRBV19,15,CASSIDSRGGETQYF,TGTGCCAGTAGTATAGATTCGAGGGGAGGAGAGACCCAGTACTTC
.,.,TRBJ1-3,TRBV9,14,CASSAGTFGNTIYF,TGTGCCAGCAGCGCCGGGACATTTGGAAACACCATATATTTT
.,.,TRBJ1-3,TRBV7-9,16,CASSSGSGRSGNTIYF,TGTGCCAGCAGCTCAGGTTCCGGCCGCTCTGGAAACACCATATATTTT
.,.,TRBJ2-3,TRBV18,13,CASSQDIADTQYF,TGTGCCAGCTCTCAGGACATTGCAGATACGCAGTATTTT
TRBD2,.,TRBJ2-2,TRBV4-1,19,CASSAGEGLAGDSPRELFF,TGCGCCAGCAGCGCCGGGGAGGGGCTAGCGGGGGACTCCCCGAGGGAGCTGTTTTTT
.,.,TRBJ2-2,TRBV5-1,14,CASSPRETTGELFF,TGCGCCAGCAGCCCTAGGGAAACGACCGGGGAGCTGTTTTTT
.,.,TRBJ2-7,TRBV21-1,14,CASSKEEGTYEQYF,TGTGCCAGCAGCAAAGAGGAGGGAACCTACGAGCAGTACTTC
TRBD2,.,TRBJ2-3,TRBV7-3,14,CASSLGGLTDTQYF,TGTGCCAGCAGCTTGGGAGGGCTCACAGATACGCAGTATTTT
.,once,TRBJ1-4,TRBV15,16,CATSRSGGGLNEKLFF,TGTGCCACCAGCAGATCTGGAGGGGGTCTTAATGAAAAACTGTTTTTT
TRBD1,.,TRBJ2-3,TRBV7-2,15,CASSANRGVKDTQYF,TGTGCCAGCAGCGCTAACAGGGGAGTGAAAGATACGCAGTATTTT
.,.,TRBJ1-2,TRBV7-3,13,CASSSNPGYGYTF,TGTGCCAGCAGCTCCAATCCAGGGTATGGCTACACCTTC
TRBD2,.,TRBJ2-5,TRBV5-1,16,CASSTGSGGSRETQYF,TGCGCCAGCTCCACTGGAAGCGGGGGCAGTAGGGAGACCCAGTACTTC
.,.,TRBJ1-6,TRBV7-8,15,CASSLAREYNSPLHF,TGTGCCAGCAGCTTAGCGCGAGAGTATAATTCACCCCTCCACTTT
.,.,TRBJ2-7,TRBV6-5,13,CASSRDGTYEQYF,TGTGCCAGCAGTCGGGACGGCACCTACGAGCAGTACTTC
.,.,TRBJ2-2,TRBV6-1,12,CASGTALGELFF,TGTGCCAGCGGGACGGCGCTCGGGGAGCTGTTTTTT
.,.,TRBJ2-7,TRBV7-2,15,CASSPERGGGFQQYF,TGTGCCAGCAGCCCCGAACGGGGAGGTGGATTCCAGCAGTACTTC
.,.,TRBJ1-2,TRBV28,15,CASSLGGPANYGYTF,TGTGCCAGCAGTTTGGGGGGCCCAGCTAACTATGGCTACACCTTC
TRBD1,.,TRBJ1-1,TRBV19,15,CATTRGSFRNTEAFF,TGTGCCACAACCAGGGGGAGTTTCCGGAACACTGAAGCTTTCTTT
TRBD1,.,TRBJ2-7,TRBV5-6,15,CASSHQGALSYEQYF,TGTGCCAGCAGCCACCAGGGGGCCCTCTCCTACGAGCAGTACTTC
.,once,TRBJ2-4,TRBV19,14,CASRIGALENIQYF,TGTGCCAGTAGGATCGGGGCCCTAGAAAACATTCAGTACTTC
TRBD1,.,TRBJ1-6,TRBV11-2,16,CASSFKGDRADSPLHF,TGTGCCAGCAGCTTTAAGGGGGACAGGGCCGATTCACCCCTCCACTTT
.,.,TRBJ1-1,TRBV2,11,CASSEAMTAFF,TGTGCCAGCAGTGAAGCCATGACAGCTTTCTTT
.,.,TRBJ2-7,TRBV19,16,CASSISGRSSSYEQYF,TGTGCCAGTAGTATAAGTGGACGGTCGTCCTCCTACGAGCAGTACTTC
TRBD2,.,TRBJ2-3,TRBV5-4,16,CASSPGGTTNTDTQYF,TGTGCCAGCAGCCCGGGGGGAACAACTAACACAGATACGCAGTATTTT
.,once,TRBJ2-7,TRBV7-8,17,CASSLAARRPVIYEQYF,TGTGCCAGCAGCTTAGCGGCGCGGCGGCCCGTCATATACGAGCAGTACTTC
.,.,TRBJ2-7,TRBV5-1,14,CASSPKVSSYEQYF,TGCGCCAGCAGCCCCAAAGTGAGCTCCTACGAGCAGTACTTC
TRBD1,.,TRBJ2-6,TRBV29-1,16,CSVEGQGSSGANVLTF,TGCAGCGTGGAGGGACAGGGGAGTTCTGGGGCCAACGTCCTGACTTTC
TRBD1,.,TRBJ1-1,TRBV6-1,12,CASTVTGGKAFF,TGTGCCAGCACGGTCACAGGGGGTAAAGCTTTCTTT
.,.,TRBJ2-4,TRBV6-1,12,CASSLGISIQYF,TGTGCCAGCAGTTTAGGCATTAGCATTCAGTACTTC
.,.,TRBJ1-1,TRBV5-1,15,CASSLGSGRNTEAFF,TGCGCCAGCAGCTTGGGGTCGGGTAGGAACACTGAAGCTTTCTTT
TRBD2,.,TRBJ2-5,TRBV5-4,15,CASSVSGALQETQYF,TGTGCCAGCAGCGTTAGCGGGGCCCTCCAAGAGACCCAGTACTTC
.,.,TRBJ2-3,TRBV5-1,13,CASSPSMADTQYF,TGCGCCAGCAGCCCCTCGATGGCAGATACGCAGTATTTT
TRBD1,.,TRBJ1-1,TRBV19,14,CASSFDRVPTEAFF,TGTGCCAGTAGCTTCGACAGGGTCCCCACTGAAGCTTTCTTT
.,.,TRBJ1-5,TRBV5-1,14,CASSLGQSNQPQHF,TGCGCCAGCAGCTTGGGACAGAGCAATCAGCCCCAGCATTTT
TRBD1,.,TRBJ1-5,TRBV4-1,16,CASSQTAGTAGQPQHF,TGCGCCAGCAGCCAAACAGCTGGGACAGCTGGACAGCCCCAGCATTTT
.,few,TRBJ1-4,TRBV6-4,13,CASSVERNEKLFF,TGTGCCAGCAGTGTCGAAAGAAATGAAAAACTGTTTTTT
.,once,TRBJ1-1,TRBV5-1,16,CASSLAGRDMNTEAFF,TGCGCCAGCAGCTTGGCCGGAAGGGACATGAACACTGAAGCTTTCTTT
.,few,TRBJ2-1,TRBV5-1,14,CASSFTASYNEQFF,TGCGCCAGCAGCTTCACGGCGAGCTACAATGAGCAGTTCTTC